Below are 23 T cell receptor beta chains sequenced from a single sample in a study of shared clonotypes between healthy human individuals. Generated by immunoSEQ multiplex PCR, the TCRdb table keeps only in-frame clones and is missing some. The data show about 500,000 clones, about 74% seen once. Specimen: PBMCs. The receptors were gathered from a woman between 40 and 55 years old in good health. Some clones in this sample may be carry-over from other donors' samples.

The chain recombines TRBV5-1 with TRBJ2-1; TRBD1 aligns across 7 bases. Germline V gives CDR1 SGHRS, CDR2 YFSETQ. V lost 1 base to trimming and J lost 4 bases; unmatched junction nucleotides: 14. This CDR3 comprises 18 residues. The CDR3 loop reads CASSLQYRGSAGYNEQFF. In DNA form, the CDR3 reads TGCGCCAGCAGCTTGCAATACAGGGGAAGTGCGGGTTACAATGAGCAGTTCTTC.

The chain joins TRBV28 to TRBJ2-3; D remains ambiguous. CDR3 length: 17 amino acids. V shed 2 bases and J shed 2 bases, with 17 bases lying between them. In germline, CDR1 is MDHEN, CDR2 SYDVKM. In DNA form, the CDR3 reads TGTGCCAGCAGTTTAGCCCAGGTGGATTTACTCACAGATACGCAGTATTTT. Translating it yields CASSLAQVDLLTDTQYF. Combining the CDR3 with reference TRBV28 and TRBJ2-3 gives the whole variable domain DVKVTQSSRYLVKRTGEKVFLECVQDMDHENMFWYRQDPGLGLRLIYFSYDVKMKEKGDIPEGYSVSREKKERFSLILESASTNQTSMYLCASSLAQVDLLTDTQYFGPGTRLTVL.

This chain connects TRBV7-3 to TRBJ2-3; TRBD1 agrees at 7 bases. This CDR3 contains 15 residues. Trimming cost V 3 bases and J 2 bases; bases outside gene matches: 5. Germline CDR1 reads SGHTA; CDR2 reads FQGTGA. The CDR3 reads CASSFQGQNTDTQYF. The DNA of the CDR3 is TGTGCCAGCAGCTTCCAGGGACAGAACACAGATACGCAGTATTTT.

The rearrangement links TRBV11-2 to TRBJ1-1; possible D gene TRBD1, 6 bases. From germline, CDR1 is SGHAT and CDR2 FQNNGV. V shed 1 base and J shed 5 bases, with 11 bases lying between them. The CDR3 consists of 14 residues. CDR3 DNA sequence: TGTGCCAGCAGCTTAGGTCAGGGGAATACTGAAGCTTTCTTT. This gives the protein CASSLGQGNTEAFF.

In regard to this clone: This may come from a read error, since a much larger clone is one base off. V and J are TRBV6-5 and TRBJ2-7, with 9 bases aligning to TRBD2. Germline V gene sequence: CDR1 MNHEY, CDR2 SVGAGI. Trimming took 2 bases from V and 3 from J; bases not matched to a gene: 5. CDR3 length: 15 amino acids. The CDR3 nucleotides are TGTGCCAGCAGTTACGCCGTGACTAGCGGCTACGAGCAGTACTTC. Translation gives CASSYAVTSGYEQYF.

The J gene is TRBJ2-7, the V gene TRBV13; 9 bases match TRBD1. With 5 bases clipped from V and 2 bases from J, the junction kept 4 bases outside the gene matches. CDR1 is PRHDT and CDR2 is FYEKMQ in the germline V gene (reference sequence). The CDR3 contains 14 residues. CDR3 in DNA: TGTGCCAGCAGCCGGACAGGGGTTGCCTACGAGCAGTACTTC. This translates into CASSRTGVAYEQYF.

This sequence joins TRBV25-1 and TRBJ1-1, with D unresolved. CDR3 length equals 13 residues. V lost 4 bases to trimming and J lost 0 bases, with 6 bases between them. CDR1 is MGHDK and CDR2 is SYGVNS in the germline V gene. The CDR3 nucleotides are TGTGCCAGCAGTGTCCAGATGAACACTGAAGCTTTCTTT. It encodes CASSVQMNTEAFF.

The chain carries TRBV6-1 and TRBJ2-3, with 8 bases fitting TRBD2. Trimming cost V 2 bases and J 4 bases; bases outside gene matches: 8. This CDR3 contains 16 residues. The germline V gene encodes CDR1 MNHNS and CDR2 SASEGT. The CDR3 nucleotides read TGTGCCAGCAGTGAACGGGAGGGCTCTGGGGCAGATACGCAGTATTTT. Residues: CASSEREGSGADTQYF.

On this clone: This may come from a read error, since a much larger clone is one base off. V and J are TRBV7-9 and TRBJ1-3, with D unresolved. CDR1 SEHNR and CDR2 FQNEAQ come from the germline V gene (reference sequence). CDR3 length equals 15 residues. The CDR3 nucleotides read TGTGCCAGCAGCCACGACGGACGCTCTGGAAACACCACATATTTT. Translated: CASSHDGRSGNTTYF.

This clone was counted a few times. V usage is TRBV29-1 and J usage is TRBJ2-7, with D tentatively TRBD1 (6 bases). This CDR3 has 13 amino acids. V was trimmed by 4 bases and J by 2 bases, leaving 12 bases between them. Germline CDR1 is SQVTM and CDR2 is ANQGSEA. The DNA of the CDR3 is TGCAGCGTTGGTCCCCCAGGGGCCTACGAGCAGTACTTC. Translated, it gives CSVGPPGAYEQYF.

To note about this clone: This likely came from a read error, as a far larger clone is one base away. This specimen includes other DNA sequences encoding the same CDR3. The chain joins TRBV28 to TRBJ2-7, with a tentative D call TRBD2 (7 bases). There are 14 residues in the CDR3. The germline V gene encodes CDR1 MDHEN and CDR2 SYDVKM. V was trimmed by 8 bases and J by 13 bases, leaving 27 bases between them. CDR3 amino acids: CASAPQSAGQQFYF. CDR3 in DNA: TGTGCCAGCGCCCCCCAGTCAGCGGGACAACAATTTTACTTC.

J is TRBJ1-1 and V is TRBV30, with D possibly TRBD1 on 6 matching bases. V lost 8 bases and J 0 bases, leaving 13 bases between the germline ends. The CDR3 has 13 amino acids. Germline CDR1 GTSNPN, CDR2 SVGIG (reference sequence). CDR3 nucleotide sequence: TGTGCCGGGGGGCGGGGAATGAACACTGAAGCTTTCTTT. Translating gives CAGGRGMNTEAFF.

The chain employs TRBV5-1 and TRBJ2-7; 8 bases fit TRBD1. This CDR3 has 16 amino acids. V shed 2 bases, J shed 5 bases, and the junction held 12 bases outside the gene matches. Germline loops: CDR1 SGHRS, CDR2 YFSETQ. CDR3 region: CASSFFGAGGGNEQYF. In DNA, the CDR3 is TGCGCCAGCAGCTTCTTTGGGGCAGGGGGCGGGAACGAGCAGTACTTC.

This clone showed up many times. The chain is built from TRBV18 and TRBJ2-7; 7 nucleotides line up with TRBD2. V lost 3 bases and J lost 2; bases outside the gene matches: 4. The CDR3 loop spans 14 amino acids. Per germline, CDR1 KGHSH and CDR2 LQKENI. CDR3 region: CASSPWEGPYEQYF. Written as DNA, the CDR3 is TGTGCCAGCTCACCCTGGGAGGGCCCCTACGAGCAGTACTTC.

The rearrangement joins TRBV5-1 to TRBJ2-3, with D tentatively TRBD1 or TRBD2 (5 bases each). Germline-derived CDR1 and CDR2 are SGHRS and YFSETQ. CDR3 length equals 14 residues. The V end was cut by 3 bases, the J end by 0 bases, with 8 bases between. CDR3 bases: TGCGCCAGCAGCTGGGGGAGCAGCACAGATACGCAGTATTTT. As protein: CASSWGSSTDTQYF. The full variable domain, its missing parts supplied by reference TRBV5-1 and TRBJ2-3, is KAGVTQTPRYLIKTRGQQVTLSCSPISGHRSVSWYQQTPGQGLQFLFEYFSETQRNKGNFPGRFSGRQFSNSRSEMNVSTLELGDSALYLCASSWGSSTDTQYFGPGTRLTVL.

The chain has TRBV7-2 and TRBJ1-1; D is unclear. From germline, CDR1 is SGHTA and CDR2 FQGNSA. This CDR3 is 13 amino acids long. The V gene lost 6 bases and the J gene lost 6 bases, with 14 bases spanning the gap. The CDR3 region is CASSPGGSAEAFF. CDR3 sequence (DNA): TGTGCCAGCAGTCCTGGAGGGAGCGCTGAAGCTTTCTTT.

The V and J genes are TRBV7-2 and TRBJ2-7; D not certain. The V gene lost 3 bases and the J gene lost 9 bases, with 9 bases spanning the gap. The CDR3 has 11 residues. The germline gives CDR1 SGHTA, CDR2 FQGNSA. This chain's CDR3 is CASSLGVGQYF. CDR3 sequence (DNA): TGTGCCAGCAGCTTGGGCGTAGGGCAGTACTTC.

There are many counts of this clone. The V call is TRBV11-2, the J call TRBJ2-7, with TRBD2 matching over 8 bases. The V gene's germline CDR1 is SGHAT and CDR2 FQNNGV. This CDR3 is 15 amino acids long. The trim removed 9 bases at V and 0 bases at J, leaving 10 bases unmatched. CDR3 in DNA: TGTGCCAGTGCCGGGGGGGCCGCCCCCTCCTACGAGCAGTACTTC. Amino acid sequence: CASAGGAAPSYEQYF.

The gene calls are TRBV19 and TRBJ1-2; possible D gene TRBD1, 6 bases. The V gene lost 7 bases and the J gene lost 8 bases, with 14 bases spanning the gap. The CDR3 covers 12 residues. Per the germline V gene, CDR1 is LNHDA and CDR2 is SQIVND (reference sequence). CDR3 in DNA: TGTGCCAGTACATTGGGGGGCTACGGCTACACCTTC. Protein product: CASTLGGYGYTF.

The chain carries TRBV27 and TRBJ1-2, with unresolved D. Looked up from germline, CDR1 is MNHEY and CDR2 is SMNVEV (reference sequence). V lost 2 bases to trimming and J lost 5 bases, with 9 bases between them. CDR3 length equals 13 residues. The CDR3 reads CASSLSQAYGYTF. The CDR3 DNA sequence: TGTGCCAGCAGTTTAAGTCAGGCGTATGGCTACACCTTC.

The CDR3 nucleotides read TGTGCCAGCAGCGCGAATATAGCGGTGTATGGCTCAGATACGCAGTATTTT. It codes for CASSANIAVYGSDTQYF. V is TRBV5-8 and J is TRBJ2-3; maybe TRBD2 (6 bases). This CDR3 is 17 amino acids long. Germline values: CDR1 SGHTS, CDR2 YDEGEE. V gave up 4 bases and J gave up 4 bases, with 22 bases separating them. The full variable domain, with the rest looked up from reference TRBV5-8 and TRBJ2-3, is EAGVTQSPTHLIKTRGQQATLRCSPISGHTSVYWYQQALGLGLQFLLWYDEGEERNRGNFPPRFSGRQFPNYSSELNVNALELEDSALYLCASSANIAVYGSDTQYFGPGTRLTVL.

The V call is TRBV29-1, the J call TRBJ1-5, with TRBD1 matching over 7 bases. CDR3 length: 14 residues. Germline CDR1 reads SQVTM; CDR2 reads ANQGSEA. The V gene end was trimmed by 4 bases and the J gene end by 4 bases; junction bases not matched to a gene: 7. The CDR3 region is CSVGGTDPNQPQHF. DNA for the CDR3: TGCAGCGTTGGGGGGACAGACCCTAATCAGCCCCAGCATTTT.

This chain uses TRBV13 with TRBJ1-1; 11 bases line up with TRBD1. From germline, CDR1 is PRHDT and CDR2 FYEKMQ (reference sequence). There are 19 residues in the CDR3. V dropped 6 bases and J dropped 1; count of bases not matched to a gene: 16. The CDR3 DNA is TGTGCCAGCAGACCAGCGTTACCGGGACAGGGGGTAGAGAACACTGAAGCTTTCTTT. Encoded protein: CASRPALPGQGVENTEAFF.